Detailed here is one T cell receptor beta chain. It lacks a known antigen. No clone much larger than this one lies a single base away; base qualities are absent. The data were produced on an Illumina HiSeq 1500. TCRdb passed the public sequencing reads through fastp at Q25 and MiXCR, retaining productive beta sequences. A single entry per CDR3 protein holds the most common genes and DNA from its merged rows. Here the sample has more than 110,000 distinct CDR3 sequences; roughly a third occur a single time. The ten biggest clones cover 45% to 60% of the sample. The sample originates from a study of T cell repertoires in cytomegalovirus infection (dated by TCRdb to between 2018 and 2021). Regarding the complete study: The peptide stimulations were aimed at well-studied HLA-B-restricted epitopes as well as recently identified HLA-C-restricted CMV epitopes, whose presentation resists viral immunomodulation. The HLA type of each donor mattered for the analysis, because public TCR beta signatures pointed to carriage of CMV infection along with the matching HLA type. Overall study results and their limits: The ex vivo response was dominated by HLA-C-restricted CMV-specific TCR beta clonotypes, which also provided the single most frequent clonotype in two of eight donors. In both this cohort and an independent cohort of 352 donors, the cumulative frequency of public TCR beta family members distinguished carriers of CMV infection plus the relevant HLA type.

The meaning of the sample's treatment or condition label: in vitro stimulation with specific CMV peptide epitopes to enrich CMV-specific T cells. The sequence derives from a human donor in good health (CMV status not recorded). Some clones in this sample may be carry-over from other donors' samples. Sequenced here: CD8+ T cells from cultured PBMCs, sampled from culture after CMV antigen stimulation.

The bases read TGCGCCAGCAGCCAAAGGACAGGGGAGGACTACGAGCAGTACTTC. It codes for CASSQRTGEDYEQYF. The V and J genes are TRBV4-1 and TRBJ2-7; 9 junctional bases match TRBD1. The germline V and J ends show losses of 2 bases and 3 bases respectively, and no gene match explains 5 bases of the junction. From a lookup of the germline V gene, CDR1 and CDR2 are MGHRA and YSYEKL. The CDR3 measures 15 amino acids from cysteine to phenylalanine. Just the 45-base CDR3 DNA is kept, in frame starting at base 1.